The 5 T cell receptor beta chains below all came from one sample that was sequenced in a study of shared clonotypes between healthy human individuals (dated by TCRdb to about 2020). Libraries came from the immunoSEQ multiplex PCR assay. TCRdb's version of the immuneACCESS table is confined to in-frame rearrangements and falls short of the full clone set. An unresolved V gene accounts for under half of the shortfall where checked; the remainder is of unknown origin. For this sample the table gives about 1.1 million clones, of which 60% to 80% were detected only once. The ten largest clonotypes hold over 0.8% of the sample. Sequencing used memory CD4+ T cells from PBMCs. This specimen's cell subset or site label, per the study, means: CD45RA-negative fraction. These receptors all stem from a man aged 18 to 30 in good health. Some clones in this sample may be carry-over from other donors' samples.

About this clone itself: The germline gene is not matched at one end of the junction; a read error may be the cause. This rearrangement joins TRBV4-1 to TRBJ1-3; D is undetermined. This CDR3 region has 11 residues. From germline, CDR1 is MGHRA and CDR2 YSYEKL. The CDR3 spells CASSQEGPPHF. In DNA form, the CDR3 reads TGCGCCAGCAGCCAAGAAGGCCCTCCCCATTTT.

The genes are TRBV28 and TRBJ2-1; 9 bases are shared with TRBD2. Trimming at V came to 0 bases and at J to 7 bases, leaving 4 bases not matched to a gene. The CDR3 runs to 15 residues. In germline, CDR1 is MDHEN, CDR2 SYDVKM. CDR3 in DNA: TGTGCCAGCAGTTTATGGGCTAGCGGGGCAAATGAGCAGTTCTTC. Amino acids: CASSLWASGANEQFF.

This chain's CDR3 is CAISERWDRSYEQYF. As DNA, the CDR3 is TGTGCCATCAGTGAGAGGTGGGACAGGTCCTACGAGCAGTACTTC. The V call is TRBV10-3, the J call TRBJ2-7; TRBD1 matches 8 bases. CDR1 and CDR2 from the germline V gene are ENHRY and SYGVKD. V gave up 2 bases and J gave up 1 base; unmatched junction bases: 4. The CDR3 covers 15 residues.

As regards this clone: An end of the junction differs from the germline gene, which may be a read error. The V call is TRBV2, the J call TRBJ2-2; D unclear. CDR1 and CDR2 (germline): SNHLY, FYNNEI. This CDR3 contains 16 residues. The CDR3 region has the DNA TGTGCCACCAGTGATTTGTCGGAGCTGAACACCGGGGAGCTGTTTTTT. This translates into CATSDLSELNTGELFF. Looking up the rest from reference TRBV2 and TRBJ2-2 gives the full variable domain: EPEVTQTPSHQVTQMGQEVILRCVPISNHLYFYWYRQILGQKVEFLVSFYNNEISEKSEIFDDQFSVERPDGSNFTLKIRSTKLEDSAMYFCATSDLSELNTGELFFGEGSRLTVL.

The genes are TRBV19 and TRBJ1-2, with a tentative D call TRBD1 (5 bases). The V gene's germline CDR1 is LNHDA and CDR2 SQIVND (reference sequence). The CDR3 sequence is 15 residues long. V was trimmed by 7 bases and J by 2 bases, leaving 17 bases between them. This chain's CDR3 is CASTTTRQTNYGYTF. Here the CDR3 DNA reads TGTGCCAGTACTACCACCCGACAGACCAACTATGGCTACACCTTC.